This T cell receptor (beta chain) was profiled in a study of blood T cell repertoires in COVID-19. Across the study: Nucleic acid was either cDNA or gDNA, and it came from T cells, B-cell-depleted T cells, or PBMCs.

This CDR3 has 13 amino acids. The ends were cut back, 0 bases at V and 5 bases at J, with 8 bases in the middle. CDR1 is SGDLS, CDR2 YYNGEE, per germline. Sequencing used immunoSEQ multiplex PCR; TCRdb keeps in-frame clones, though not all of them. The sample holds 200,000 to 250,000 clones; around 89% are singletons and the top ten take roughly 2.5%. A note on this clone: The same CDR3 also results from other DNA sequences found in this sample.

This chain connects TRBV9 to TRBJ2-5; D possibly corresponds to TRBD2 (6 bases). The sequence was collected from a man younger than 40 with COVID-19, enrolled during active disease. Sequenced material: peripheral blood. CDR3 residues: CASSVAGEETQYF. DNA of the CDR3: TGTGCCAGCAGCGTAGCGGGGGAGGAGACCCAGTACTTC.